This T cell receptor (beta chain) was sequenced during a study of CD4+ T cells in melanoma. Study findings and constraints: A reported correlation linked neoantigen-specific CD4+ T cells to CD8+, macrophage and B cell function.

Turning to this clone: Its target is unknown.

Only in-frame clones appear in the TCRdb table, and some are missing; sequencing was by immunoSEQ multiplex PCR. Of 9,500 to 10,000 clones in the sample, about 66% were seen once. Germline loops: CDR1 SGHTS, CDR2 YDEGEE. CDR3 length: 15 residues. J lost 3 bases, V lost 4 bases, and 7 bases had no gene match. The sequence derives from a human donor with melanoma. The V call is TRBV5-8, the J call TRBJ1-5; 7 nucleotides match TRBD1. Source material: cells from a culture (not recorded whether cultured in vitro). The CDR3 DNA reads TGTGCCAGCAGCCCTCGGACAGGTATCAATCAGCCCCAGCATTTT. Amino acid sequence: CASSPRTGINQPQHF.